This T cell receptor (beta chain) emerged from a study of blood T cell repertoires in COVID-19. Study as a whole: PBMCs, B-cell-depleted T cells, or T cells were the source of the cDNA or gDNA that made up the material.

Germline V CDR1 and CDR2: SGHRS, YFSETQ. The length of the CDR3 is 14 residues. With V trimmed by 2 bases and J by 8 bases, 8 bases remained unmatched. Original methodology: Estimation of nucleated cell counts was performed using reference gene primer amplification. TCRdb keeps only in-frame clones here, not all; method: immunoSEQ multiplex PCR. For V, J and clone size, that table is used; D and trimming come from the DNA. The sample contains roughly 140,000 clones, about 80% of which appear only once. This clonotype originated in a human donor in a cohort sampled during active COVID-19. The specimen sequenced was peripheral blood. V and J are TRBV5-1 and TRBJ1-1; 8 bases fit TRBD1. CDR3 nucleotide sequence: TGCGCCAGCAGCTTAGGGGCAGGGGGCAGCGAAGCTTTCTTT. Its protein is CASSLGAGGSEAFF.